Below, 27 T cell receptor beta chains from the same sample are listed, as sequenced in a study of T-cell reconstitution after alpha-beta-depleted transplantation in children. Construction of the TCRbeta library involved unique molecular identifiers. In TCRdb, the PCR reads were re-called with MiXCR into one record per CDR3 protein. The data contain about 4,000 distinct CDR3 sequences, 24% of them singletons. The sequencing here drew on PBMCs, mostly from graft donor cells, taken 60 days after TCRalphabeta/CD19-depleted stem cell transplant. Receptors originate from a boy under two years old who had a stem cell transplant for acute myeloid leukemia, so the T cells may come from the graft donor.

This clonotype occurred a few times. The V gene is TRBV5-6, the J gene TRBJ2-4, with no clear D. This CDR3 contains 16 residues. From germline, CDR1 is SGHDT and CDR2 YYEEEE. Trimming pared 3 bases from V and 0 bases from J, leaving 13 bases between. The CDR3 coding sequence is TGTGCCAGCAGCTCTGGAGAGGCTGGAGCCAAAAACATTCAGTACTTC. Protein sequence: CASSSGEAGAKNIQYF. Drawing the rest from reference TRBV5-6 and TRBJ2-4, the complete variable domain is DAGVTQSPTHLIKTRGQQVTLRCSPKSGHDTVSWYQQALGQGPQFIFQYYEEEERQRGNFPDRFSGHQFPNYSSELNVNALLLGDSALYLCASSSGEAGAKNIQYFGAGTRLSVL.

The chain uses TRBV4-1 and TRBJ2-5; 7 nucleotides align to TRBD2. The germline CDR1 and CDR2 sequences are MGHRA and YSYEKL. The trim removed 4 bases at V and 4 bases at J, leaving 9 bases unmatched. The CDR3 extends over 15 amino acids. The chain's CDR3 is CASSLSGGSGETQYF. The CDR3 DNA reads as TGCGCCAGCAGCCTCTCGGGCGGGAGTGGAGAGACCCAGTACTTC.

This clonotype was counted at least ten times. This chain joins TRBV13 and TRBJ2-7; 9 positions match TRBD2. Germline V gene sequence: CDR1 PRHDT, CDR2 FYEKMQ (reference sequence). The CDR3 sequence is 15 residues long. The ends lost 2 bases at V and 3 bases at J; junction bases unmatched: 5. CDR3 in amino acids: CASSLSSGGFYEQYV. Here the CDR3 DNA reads TGTGCCAGCAGCTTAAGCAGCGGGGGGTTCTACGAGCAGTACGTC.

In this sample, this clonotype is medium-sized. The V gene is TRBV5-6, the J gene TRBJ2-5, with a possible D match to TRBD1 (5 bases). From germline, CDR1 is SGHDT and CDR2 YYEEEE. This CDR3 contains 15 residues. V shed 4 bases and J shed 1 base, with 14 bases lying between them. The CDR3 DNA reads TGTGCCAGCAGCAATCAGGGCGGTCTCCAAGAGACCCAGTACTTC. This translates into CASSNQGGLQETQYF.

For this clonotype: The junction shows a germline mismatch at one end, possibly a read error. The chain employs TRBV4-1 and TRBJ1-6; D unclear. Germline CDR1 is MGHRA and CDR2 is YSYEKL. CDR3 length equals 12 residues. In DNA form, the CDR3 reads TGTGCCAGCAGCCCTGGACGGCCCAGCCTCCACTTT. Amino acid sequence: CASSPGRPSLHF.

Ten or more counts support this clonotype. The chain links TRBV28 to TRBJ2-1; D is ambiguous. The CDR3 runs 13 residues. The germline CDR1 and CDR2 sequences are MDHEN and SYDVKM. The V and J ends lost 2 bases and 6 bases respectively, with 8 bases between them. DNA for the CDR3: TGTGCCAGCAGTTTACCCGGCCCCAATGAGCAGTTCTTC. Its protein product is CASSLPGPNEQFF.

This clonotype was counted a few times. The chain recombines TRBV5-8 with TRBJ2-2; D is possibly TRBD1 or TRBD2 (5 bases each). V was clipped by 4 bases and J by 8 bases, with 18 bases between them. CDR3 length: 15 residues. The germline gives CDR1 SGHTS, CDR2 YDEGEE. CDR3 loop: CASSKGPLLMGELFF. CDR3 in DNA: TGTGCCAGCAGCAAGGGACCGCTTCTCATGGGGGAGCTGTTTTTT.

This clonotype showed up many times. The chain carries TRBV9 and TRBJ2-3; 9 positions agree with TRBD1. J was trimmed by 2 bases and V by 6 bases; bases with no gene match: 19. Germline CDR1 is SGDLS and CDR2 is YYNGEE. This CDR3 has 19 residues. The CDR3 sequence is CASIVPNLRTGDFTDTQYF. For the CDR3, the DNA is TGTGCCAGCATCGTTCCCAATCTCCGGACAGGGGACTTCACAGATACGCAGTATTTT.

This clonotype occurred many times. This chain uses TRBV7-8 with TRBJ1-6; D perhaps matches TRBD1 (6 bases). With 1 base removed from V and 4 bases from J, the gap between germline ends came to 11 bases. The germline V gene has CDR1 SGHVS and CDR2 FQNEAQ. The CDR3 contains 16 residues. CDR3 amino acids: CASSLGGGHYNSPLHF. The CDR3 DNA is TGTGCCAGCAGCTTAGGGGGGGGGCATTATAATTCACCCCTCCACTTT.

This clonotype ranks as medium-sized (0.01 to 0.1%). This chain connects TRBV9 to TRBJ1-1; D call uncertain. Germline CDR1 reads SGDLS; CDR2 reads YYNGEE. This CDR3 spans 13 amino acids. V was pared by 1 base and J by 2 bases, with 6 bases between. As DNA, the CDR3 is TGTGCCAGCAGCGTATCGACTAACACTGAAGCTTTCTTT. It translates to CASSVSTNTEAFF. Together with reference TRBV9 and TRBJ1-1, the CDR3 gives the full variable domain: DSGVTQTPKHLITATGQRVTLRCSPRSGDLSVYWYQQSLDQGLQFLIQYYNGEERAKGNILERFSAQQFPDLHSELNLSSLELGDSALYFCASSVSTNTEAFFGQGTRLTVV.

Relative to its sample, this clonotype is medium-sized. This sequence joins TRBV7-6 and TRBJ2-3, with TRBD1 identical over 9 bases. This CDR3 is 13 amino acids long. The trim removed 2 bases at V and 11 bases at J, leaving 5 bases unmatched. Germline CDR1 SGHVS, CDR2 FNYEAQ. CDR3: CASSLPRTGEQYF. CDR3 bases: TGTGCCAGCAGCTTACCTCGGACAGGGGAGCAGTATTTT.

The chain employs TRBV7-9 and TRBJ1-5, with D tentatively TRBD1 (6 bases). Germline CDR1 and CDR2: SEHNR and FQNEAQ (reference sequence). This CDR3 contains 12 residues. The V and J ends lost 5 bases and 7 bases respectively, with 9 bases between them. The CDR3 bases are TGTGCCAGCAGCGCCAGGGGCCAGCCCCAGCATTTT. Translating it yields CASSARGQPQHF. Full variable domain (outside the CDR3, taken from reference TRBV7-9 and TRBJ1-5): DTGVSQNPRHKITKRGQNVTFRCDPISEHNRLYWYRQTLGQGPEFLTYFQNEAQLEKSRLLSDRFSAERPKGSFSTLEIQRTEQGDSAMYLCASSARGQPQHFGDGTRLSIL.

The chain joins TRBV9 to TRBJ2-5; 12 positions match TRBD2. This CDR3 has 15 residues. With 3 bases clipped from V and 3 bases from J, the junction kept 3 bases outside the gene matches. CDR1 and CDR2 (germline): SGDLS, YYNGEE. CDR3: CASSETSGREETQYF. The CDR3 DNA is TGTGCCAGCAGCGAGACTAGCGGGAGAGAAGAGACCCAGTACTTC.

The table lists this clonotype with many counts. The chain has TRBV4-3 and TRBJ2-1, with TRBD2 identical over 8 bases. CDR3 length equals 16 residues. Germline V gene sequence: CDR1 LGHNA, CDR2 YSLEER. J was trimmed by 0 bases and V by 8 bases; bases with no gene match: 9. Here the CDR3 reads CASQDELAASYNEQFF. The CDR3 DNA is TGCGCCAGCCAAGATGAACTAGCGGCCTCCTACAATGAGCAGTTCTTC.

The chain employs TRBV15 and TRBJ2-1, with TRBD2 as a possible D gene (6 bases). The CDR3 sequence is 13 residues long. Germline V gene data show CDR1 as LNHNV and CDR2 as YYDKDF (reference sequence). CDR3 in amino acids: CCFLGGSYNEQFF. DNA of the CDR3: TGTTGCTTCTTGGGGGGCTCCTACAATGAGCAGTTCTTC.

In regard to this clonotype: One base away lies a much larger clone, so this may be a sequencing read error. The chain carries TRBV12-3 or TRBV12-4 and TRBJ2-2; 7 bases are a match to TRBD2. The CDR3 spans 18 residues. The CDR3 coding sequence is TGTACCAGCAGTTTAGGAGATCGCGGGGAGGGGAACACCGGGGAGCTGTTTTTT. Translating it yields CTSSLGDRGEGNTGELFF.

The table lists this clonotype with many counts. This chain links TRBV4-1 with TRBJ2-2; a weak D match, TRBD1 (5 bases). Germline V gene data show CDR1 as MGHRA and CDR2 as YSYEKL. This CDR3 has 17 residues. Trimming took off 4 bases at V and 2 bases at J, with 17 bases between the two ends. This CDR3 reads CASSLGATGDNTGELFF. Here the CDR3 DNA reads TGCGCCAGCAGCCTTGGTGCAACAGGAGATAACACCGGGGAGCTGTTTTTT.

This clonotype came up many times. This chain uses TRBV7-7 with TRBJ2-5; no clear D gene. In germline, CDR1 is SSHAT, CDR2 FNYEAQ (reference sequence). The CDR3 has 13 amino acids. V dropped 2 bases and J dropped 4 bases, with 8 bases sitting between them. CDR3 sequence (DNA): TGTGCCAGCAGCTTATATCCGGGAGAGACCCAGTACTTC. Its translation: CASSLYPGETQYF. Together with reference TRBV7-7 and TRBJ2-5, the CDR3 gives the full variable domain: GAGVSQSPRYKVTKRGQDVTLRCDPISSHATLYWYQQALGQGPEFLTYFNYEAQPDKSGLPSDRFSAERPEGSISTLTIQRTEQRDSAMYRCASSLYPGETQYFGPGTRLLVL.

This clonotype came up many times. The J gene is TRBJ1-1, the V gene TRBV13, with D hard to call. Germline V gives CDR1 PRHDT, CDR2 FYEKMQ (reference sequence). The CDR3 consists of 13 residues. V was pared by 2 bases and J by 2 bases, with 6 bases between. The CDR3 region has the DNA TGTGCCAGCAGCTTATACGTTAACACTGAAGCTTTCTTT. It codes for CASSLYVNTEAFF.

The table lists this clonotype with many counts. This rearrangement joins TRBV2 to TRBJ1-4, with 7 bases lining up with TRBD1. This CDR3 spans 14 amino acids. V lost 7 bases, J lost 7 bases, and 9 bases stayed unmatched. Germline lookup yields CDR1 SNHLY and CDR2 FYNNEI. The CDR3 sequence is CASMLRGTAEKLFF. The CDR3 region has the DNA TGTGCCAGCATGCTACGCGGGACAGCTGAAAAACTGTTTTTT. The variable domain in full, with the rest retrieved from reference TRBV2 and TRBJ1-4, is EPEVTQTPSHQVTQMGQEVILRCVPISNHLYFYWYRQILGQKVEFLVSFYNNEISEKSEIFDDQFSVERPDGSNFTLKIRSTKLEDSAMYFCASMLRGTAEKLFFGSGTQLSVL.

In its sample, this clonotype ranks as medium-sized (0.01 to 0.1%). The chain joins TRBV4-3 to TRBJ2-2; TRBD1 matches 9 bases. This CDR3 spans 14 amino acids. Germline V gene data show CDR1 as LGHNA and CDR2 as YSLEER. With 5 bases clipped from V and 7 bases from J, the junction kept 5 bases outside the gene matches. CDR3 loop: CASSGRTGDGELFF. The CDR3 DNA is TGCGCCAGCAGCGGGCGGACAGGGGACGGGGAGCTGTTTTTT.

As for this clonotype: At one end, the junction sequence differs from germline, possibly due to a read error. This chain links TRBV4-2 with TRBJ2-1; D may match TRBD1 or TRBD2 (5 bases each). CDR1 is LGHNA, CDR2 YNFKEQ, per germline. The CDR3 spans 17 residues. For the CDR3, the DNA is TGTGCCATCAGCCCCGTGGTCGTTGGGGGCTCCTACAATGAGCAGTTCTTC. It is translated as CAISPVVVGGSYNEQFF.

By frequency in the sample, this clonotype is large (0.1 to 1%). The CDR3 protein is CASSSTGLGETQYF. DNA of the CDR3: TGTGCCAGCAGCTCCACGGGGCTAGGGGAGACCCAGTACTTC. This chain joins TRBV7-9 and TRBJ2-5, with D tentatively TRBD1 or TRBD2 (5 bases each). CDR3 length: 14 amino acids. Germline V gives CDR1 SEHNR, CDR2 FQNEAQ (reference sequence). V was trimmed by 4 bases and J by 5 bases, leaving 14 bases between them.

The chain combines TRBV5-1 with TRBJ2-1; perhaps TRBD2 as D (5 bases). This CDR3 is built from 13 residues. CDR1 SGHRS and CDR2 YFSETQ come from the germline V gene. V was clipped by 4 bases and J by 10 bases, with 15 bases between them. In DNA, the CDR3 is TGCGCCAGCAGCCTAAGAGGGTCGCGCGAGCAGTTCTTC. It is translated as CASSLRGSREQFF.

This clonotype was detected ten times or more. The CDR3 sequence is CASRVQRTGAYEQYF. CDR3 DNA: TGTGCCAGCAGAGTCCAACGGACAGGAGCCTACGAGCAGTACTTC. The chain employs TRBV6-1 and TRBJ2-7, with 7 bases lining up with TRBD1. Germline CDR1 is MNHNS and CDR2 is SASEGT. Losses at the gene ends were 6 bases for V and 2 bases for J; bases not matched to a gene: 10. CDR3 length equals 15 residues.

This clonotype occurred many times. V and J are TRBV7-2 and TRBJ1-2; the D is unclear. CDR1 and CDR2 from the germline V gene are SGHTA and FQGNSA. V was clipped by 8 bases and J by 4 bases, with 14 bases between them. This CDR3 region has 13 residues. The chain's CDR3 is CASSVQSAYGYTF. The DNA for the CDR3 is TGTGCCAGCTCTGTCCAGTCAGCCTATGGCTACACCTTC.

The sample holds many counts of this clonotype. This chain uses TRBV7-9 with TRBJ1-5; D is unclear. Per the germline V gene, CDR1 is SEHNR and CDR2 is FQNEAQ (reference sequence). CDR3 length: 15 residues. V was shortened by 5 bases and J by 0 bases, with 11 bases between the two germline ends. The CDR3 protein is CASSPGPYSNQPQHF. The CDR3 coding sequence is TGTGCCAGCAGCCCCGGACCTTATAGCAATCAGCCCCAGCATTTT.